The 32 T cell receptor beta chains reported below all come from one sample, sequenced in a study of blood T cell repertoires in COVID-19. Method: immunoSEQ multiplex PCR; TCRdb's copy keeps in-frame clones and lacks some. The sample holds approximately 31,000 clones; roughly 87% are singletons and the top ten take around 30%. Specimen: peripheral blood. The receptors were gathered from an elderly man with acute or convalescent COVID-19.

The rearrangement links TRBV29-1 to TRBJ2-3; a weak D match, TRBD2 (6 bases). Trimming removed 6 bases from V and 2 bases from J, with 9 bases in between. Germline V gives CDR1 SQVTM, CDR2 ANQGSEA. There are 12 residues in the CDR3. The CDR3: CSVGGFTDTQYF. CDR3 DNA: TGCAGCGTGGGGGGTTTCACAGATACGCAGTATTTT.

CDR3: CASTRQGTTEAFF. CDR3 sequence (DNA): TGTGCCAGCACCAGACAGGGAACCACTGAAGCTTTCTTT. The chain links TRBV2 to TRBJ1-1, with 7 positions matching TRBD1. This CDR3 region has 13 residues. CDR1 SNHLY and CDR2 FYNNEI come from the germline V gene. The junction had 6 bases not matched to a gene; V was cut back by 7 bases and J by 4 bases.

This chain connects TRBV5-1 to TRBJ2-7; TRBD2 matches 9 bases. The CDR3 has 16 residues. Germline V lookup: CDR1 SGHRS, CDR2 YFSETQ. V lost 0 bases and J lost 1; bases outside the gene matches: 5. The CDR3 spells CASSLAVTSGSYEQYF. Written as DNA, the CDR3 is TGCGCCAGCAGCTTGGCCGTGACTAGCGGTTCCTACGAGCAGTACTTC.

The V call is TRBV5-8, the J call TRBJ1-4; a possible D gene is TRBD1 (5 bases). Germline V CDR1 and CDR2: SGHTS, YDEGEE. The length of the CDR3 is 15 residues. Trimming removed 1 base from V and 3 bases from J, with 10 bases in between. CDR3 in DNA: TGTGCCAGCAGCTTGTTGGGGGACTCTAATGAAAAACTGTTTTTT. It encodes CASSLLGDSNEKLFF.

Of note for this clone: Germline is not matched at one junction end, which may reflect a read error. CDR3 region: CASSLGRGGRTQYF. CDR3 DNA sequence: TGTGCTAGCAGCTTAGGGCGGGGCGGGCGGACCCAGTACTTC. The chain employs TRBV7-7 and TRBJ2-5, with D tentatively TRBD2 (6 bases). Germline lookup yields CDR1 SSHAT and CDR2 FNYEAQ (reference sequence). The CDR3 runs to 14 residues.

The rearrangement links TRBV7-9 to TRBJ2-5, with a possible D match to TRBD1 (7 bases). Germline assignment: CDR1 SEHNR and CDR2 FQNEAQ (reference sequence). Trimming took 6 bases from V and 2 from J, leaving 28 bases between them. The CDR3 loop spans 19 amino acids. In nucleotides, the CDR3 is TGTGCCAGCAGACGCACACCCTCGCCAGGGGGGCAACGGCAAGAGACCCAGTACTTC. Amino acids: CASRRTPSPGGQRQETQYF.

The V call is TRBV30, the J call TRBJ2-6, with 7 nucleotides matching TRBD2. The CDR3 spans 15 residues. The junction had 3 bases not matched to a gene; V was cut back by 2 bases and J by 2 bases. Per the germline V gene, CDR1 is GTSNPN and CDR2 is SVGIG (reference sequence). The CDR3 loop reads CAWSIRGAGANVLTF. The CDR3 DNA sequence: TGTGCCTGGAGTATCCGGGGGGCTGGGGCCAACGTCCTGACTTTC.

This rearrangement joins TRBV11-3 to TRBJ2-7; D may be TRBD2 (5 bases). CDR3 length: 14 amino acids. The germline V gene has CDR1 SGHNT and CDR2 YENEEA. The V gene lost 3 bases and the J gene lost 0 bases, with 9 bases spanning the gap. CDR3 sequence: CASSLSGNSYEQYF. Here the CDR3 DNA reads TGTGCCAGCAGCTTGAGCGGAAACTCCTACGAGCAGTACTTC.

This clone was recorded once. The rearrangement links TRBV4-1 to TRBJ2-2; 10 nucleotides line up with TRBD1. CDR1 and CDR2 (germline): MGHRA, YSYEKL. The CDR3 is 15 residues long. Trimming took 4 bases from V and 4 from J; bases not matched to a gene: 3. The DNA of the CDR3 is TGCGCCAGCAGCCGAGGACAGGGGGGCACCGGGGAGCTGTTTTTT. It translates to CASSRGQGGTGELFF.

This sequence joins TRBV2 and TRBJ2-6, with a weak D call TRBD2 (5 bases). V lost 6 bases, J lost 16 bases, and 13 bases lay in between. The germline V gene encodes CDR1 SNHLY and CDR2 FYNNEI. The length of the CDR3 is 11 residues. Here the CDR3 reads CASRGDPNLTF. The DNA for the CDR3 is TGTGCCAGCAGGGGAGACCCCAATCTGACTTTC.

The chain combines TRBV27 with TRBJ1-6; D is undetermined. The CDR3 totals 15 residues. Looked up from germline, CDR1 is MNHEY and CDR2 is SMNVEV (reference sequence). Trimming cost V 0 bases and J 14 bases, with 17 bases left between them. CDR3 nucleotides: TGTGCCAGCAGTTTATCCCCGGACCCTTGGAGGACCCTCCACTTT. Translation: CASSLSPDPWRTLHF.

The chain carries TRBV5-1 and TRBJ1-1; tentative D call: TRBD1 (6 bases). The CDR3 spans 15 residues. CDR1 and CDR2 from the germline V gene are SGHRS and YFSETQ. Deletions cut 3 bases from V and 5 bases from J, with 17 bases between. In nucleotides, the CDR3 is TGCGCCAGCAGCTGGGGGGGCAGTGGTATGACTGAAGCTTTCTTT. Protein sequence: CASSWGGSGMTEAFF.

This clone was recorded a few times. The chain joins TRBV28 to TRBJ1-5; unclear D gene. This CDR3 contains 13 residues. V was shortened by 3 bases and J by 6 bases, with 9 bases between the two germline ends. CDR1 and CDR2 (germline): MDHEN, SYDVKM. For the CDR3, the DNA is TGTGCCAGCAGTTTGGAGGAGGGTCAGCCCCAGCATTTT. It codes for CASSLEEGQPQHF.

The sample holds one count of this clone. V gene TRBV4-2 combines with J gene TRBJ2-2; TRBD2 aligns across 10 bases. The V and J ends lost 3 bases and 7 bases, in that order; junction bases with no gene match: 11. The germline V gene encodes CDR1 LGHNA and CDR2 YNFKEQ. CDR3 length equals 17 residues. CDR3 sequence reads: CASSQLSSGRNGGELFF. The CDR3 DNA sequence: TGTGCCAGCAGCCAGCTTTCTAGCGGGAGAAATGGCGGGGAGCTGTTTTTT.

Only one count was recorded for this clone. The chain carries TRBV7-9 and TRBJ2-5, with a tentative D call TRBD1 (5 bases). The CDR3 extends over 12 amino acids. V shed 9 bases and J shed 2 bases, with 10 bases lying between them. CDR1 and CDR2 (germline): SEHNR, FQNEAQ (reference sequence). The CDR3 loop reads CASSGLQETQYF. CDR3 nucleotides: TGTGCCAGTTCAGGGCTACAAGAGACCCAGTACTTC.

The chain combines TRBV2 with TRBJ1-6; TRBD1 aligns across 7 bases. V was clipped by 4 bases and J by 2 bases; unmatched bases: 2. Germline V gene lookup returns CDR1 SNHLY and CDR2 FYNNEI. This CDR3 is 15 amino acids long. CDR3 in amino acids: CASSVDRAYNSPLHF. The CDR3 DNA is TGTGCCAGCAGTGTCGACAGGGCCTATAATTCACCCCTCCACTTT.

The chain joins TRBV15 to TRBJ2-6; the D is unclear. The germline V gene has CDR1 LNHNV and CDR2 YYDKDF (reference sequence). The CDR3 sequence is 16 residues long. Trimming pared 0 bases from V and 0 bases from J, leaving 6 bases between. The CDR3 spells CATSRDRVSGANVLTF. DNA of the CDR3: TGTGCCACCAGCAGAGATCGAGTCTCTGGGGCCAACGTCCTGACTTTC.

The chain's CDR3 is CASSLVTVEPLHF. The DNA for the CDR3 is TGTGCCAGCAGTTTGGTAACAGTGGAACCCCTCCACTTT. The V gene is TRBV28, the J gene TRBJ1-6, with D unresolved. The germline CDR1 and CDR2 sequences are MDHEN and SYDVKM. The germline V and J ends were trimmed by 3 bases and 12 bases, with 12 bases remaining between them. The CDR3 totals 13 residues.

J is TRBJ2-7 and V is TRBV7-8, with 9 bases matching TRBD1. After removal of 4 bases from V and 1 base from J, the junction contained 11 bases not matched to a gene. The CDR3 has 17 amino acids. The germline CDR1 and CDR2 sequences are SGHVS and FQNEAQ. The CDR3 reads CASSSLPGQGVSYEQYF. Written as DNA, the CDR3 is TGTGCCAGCAGCTCTCTCCCGGGACAGGGTGTGTCCTACGAGCAGTACTTC.

The V and J genes are TRBV19 and TRBJ2-1; 13 positions match TRBD2. The CDR3 extends over 16 amino acids. From germline, CDR1 is LNHDA and CDR2 SQIVND (reference sequence). With V trimmed by 5 bases and J by 5 bases, 6 bases remained unmatched. CDR3 protein: CASSSIGTSGNNEQFF. CDR3 bases: TGTGCCAGTAGTTCCATCGGGACTAGCGGGAACAATGAGCAGTTCTTC.

This clone was counted only a few times. The rearrangement links TRBV3-1 (or the pseudogene TRBV3-2) to TRBJ1-2; 8 bases map to TRBD1. CDR3 length equals 13 residues. Germline V gene data show CDR1 as LGHDT and CDR2 as YNNKEL (reference sequence). Germline trimming cut 1 base from V and 13 bases from J; bases unmatched to any gene: 8. CDR3 amino acids: CASSQATGGGCTF. CDR3 DNA: TGTGCCAGCAGCCAAGCTACAGGGGGAGGTTGCACCTTC.

V gene TRBV6-5 combines with J gene TRBJ2-1; possibly TRBD2 for D (6 bases). This CDR3 has 14 residues. Trimming took off 5 bases at V and 4 bases at J, with 12 bases between the two ends. Germline CDR1 and CDR2: MNHEY and SVGAGI. CDR3 in DNA: TGTGCCAGCAGTCGGGACTTTTCTTACAATGAGCAGTTCTTC. It is translated as CASSRDFSYNEQFF.

This clone is a singleton in its sample. V gene TRBV5-4 combines with J gene TRBJ2-1, with D perhaps TRBD2 (6 bases). CDR1 and CDR2 (germline): SGHNT, YYREEE (reference sequence). The CDR3 consists of 17 residues. The CDR3 here is CASQIGGTSPTHNEQFF. As DNA, the CDR3 is TGTGCTAGCCAGATCGGGGGAACTAGCCCCACACACAATGAGCAGTTCTTC.

This rearrangement joins TRBV9 to TRBJ1-6; D is perhaps TRBD1 (5 bases). With 4 bases removed from V and 0 bases from J, the gap between germline ends came to 14 bases. This CDR3 comprises 17 residues. Germline assignment: CDR1 SGDLS and CDR2 YYNGEE. As DNA, the CDR3 is TGTGCCAGCAGCTACCCGACAGTTTACTCCTATAATTCACCCCTCCACTTT. Amino acid sequence: CASSYPTVYSYNSPLHF.

This clone occurred once. The chain joins TRBV7-9 to TRBJ2-3; tentatively, D is TRBD2 (6 bases). Germline-derived CDR1 and CDR2 are SEHNR and FQNEAQ (reference sequence). The CDR3 totals 12 residues. The germline V and J ends were trimmed by 5 bases and 5 bases, with 8 bases remaining between them. DNA of the CDR3: TGTGCCAGCAGCCCCGGGGGAGATACGCAGTATTTT. Translating gives CASSPGGDTQYF.

CDR3 loop: CASRHPTGVGELFF. The CDR3 coding sequence is TGCGCCAGCAGGCACCCGACAGGGGTCGGGGAGCTGTTTTTT. The chain recombines TRBV5-1 with TRBJ2-2, with 8 positions matching TRBD1. The CDR3 length is 14 residues. Trimming at V came to 5 bases and at J to 7 bases, leaving 7 bases not matched to a gene. Germline CDR1 is SGHRS and CDR2 is YFSETQ.

CDR3 loop: CASQGIDSNQPQHF. The CDR3 nucleotides are TGTGCCAGCCAGGGGATTGATAGCAATCAGCCCCAGCATTTT. V and J are TRBV2 and TRBJ1-5; D possibly corresponds to TRBD1 (6 bases). Germline V gene data show CDR1 as SNHLY and CDR2 as FYNNEI. The CDR3 is made up of 14 amino acids. V dropped 8 bases and J dropped 0 bases, with 11 bases sitting between them.

The CDR3 is CASSWRAGAYEQYF. CDR3 sequence (DNA): TGTGCCAGCAGCTGGAGGGCGGGGGCCTACGAGCAGTACTTC. The rearrangement uses TRBV7-2 and TRBJ2-7; 7 nucleotides line up with TRBD2. From germline, CDR1 is SGHTA and CDR2 FQGNSA. This CDR3 contains 14 residues. V lost 4 bases and J lost 2; bases outside the gene matches: 5.

The chain combines TRBV6-7 with TRBJ1-5, with D possibly being TRBD1 (6 bases). TRBV6-7 is labeled an ORF, and its function is uncertain. The ends were cut back, 4 bases at V and 6 bases at J, with 10 bases in the middle. The CDR3 has 13 amino acids. CDR3 in DNA: TGTGCCAGCAGTTGCCCCAGGGGTCAGCCCCAGCATTTT. Its translation: CASSCPRGQPQHF.

V usage is TRBV5-1 and J usage is TRBJ1-2; 9 positions match TRBD1. V shed 4 bases, J shed 0 bases, and the junction held 10 bases outside the gene matches. Germline assignment: CDR1 SGHRS and CDR2 YFSETQ. CDR3 length: 17 residues. The CDR3 DNA follows: TGCGCCAGCAGCACGCAAGAAGGGACAGGGTCTAACTATGGCTACACCTTC. The encoded protein is CASSTQEGTGSNYGYTF. Using reference TRBV5-1 and TRBJ1-2 for the parts outside the CDR3, the full variable domain is KAGVTQTPRYLIKTRGQQVTLSCSPISGHRSVSWYQQTPGQGLQFLFEYFSETQRNKGNFPGRFSGRQFSNSRSEMNVSTLELGDSALYLCASSTQEGTGSNYGYTFGSGTRLTVV.

The chain employs TRBV11-2 and TRBJ2-2, with a possible D match to TRBD1 (5 bases). The germline V gene encodes CDR1 SGHAT and CDR2 FQNNGV. The CDR3 is made up of 14 amino acids. Trimming removed 6 bases at V and 6 bases at J, with 14 bases between. CDR3 in DNA: TGTGCCAGCAGAGTGGACAACTACGCCGGGGAGCTGTTTTTT. Encoded protein: CASRVDNYAGELFF. Combining the CDR3 with reference TRBV11-2 and TRBJ2-2 gives the whole variable domain EAGVAQSPRYKIIEKRQSVAFWCNPISGHATLYWYQQILGQGPKLLIQFQNNGVVDDSQLPKDRFSAERLKGVDSTLKIQPAKLEDSAVYLCASRVDNYAGELFFGEGSRLTVL.

The CDR3 DNA reads as TGTGCCATCAGTCGTACCCGGGACGCGGGAAACAATGAGCAGTTCTTC. This sequence encodes CAISRTRDAGNNEQFF. The chain has TRBV10-3 and TRBJ2-1; TRBD2 might be the D (6 bases). With 5 bases removed from V and 5 bases from J, the gap between germline ends came to 19 bases. The CDR3 has 16 residues. Germline CDR1 and CDR2: ENHRY and SYGVKD.